This T cell receptor (beta chain) was recorded in a study of blood T cells in healthy people across ages. A remark on this clonotype: Its antigen is unknown.

Through a sample-barcoded 5' primer and a J-beta primer mix, a second PCR was run for 7 to 11 cycles. Every single cDNA molecule received a tag from a template-switch adaptor with 12 random nucleotides. TCRdb itself ran the 5' RACE reads through MiXCR, one entry per CDR3 protein. Here the sample spans 1.5 million to 2 million distinct CDR3 sequences, roughly a third being singletons. General study points: More naive CD4+ cells and higher diversity were found in long-lived than in aged donors. Across samples, TCR beta diversity tracked strongly with naive T cell percentage.

The clonotype originates from a woman aged 25 to 39 in good health. What was sequenced was blood.

In DNA, the CDR3 is TGCAGTGCCCTCTCCGGGGTTGGCTACACCTTC. It codes for CSALSGVGYTF. The V gene is TRBV20-1, the J gene TRBJ1-2, with D hard to call. The germline V gene has CDR1 DFQATT and CDR2 SNEGSKA (reference sequence). With 6 bases removed from V and 7 bases from J, the gap between germline ends came to 12 bases. The CDR3 contains 11 residues.